Presented here are 29 T cell receptor beta chains from one specimen sequenced in a study of T-cell memory formation after mild COVID-19. TCRdb re-derived calls from the 5' RACE reads in MiXCR, one entry per CDR3 protein. This table holds about 110,000 distinct CDR3 sequences, about a fifth found once. What was sequenced was PBMCs or a T cell subset sorted from them (not recorded which). The receptors here all came from a young man who had mild COVID-19 (a few samples of this study predate the infection). Cell type and time point are not known.

This clonotype ranks as medium-sized. This sequence joins TRBV13 and TRBJ1-1; D is unresolved. The CDR3 is 14 residues long. Germline assignment: CDR1 PRHDT and CDR2 FYEKMQ (reference sequence). Trimming pared 0 bases from V and 13 bases from J, leaving 18 bases between. CDR3 residues: CASSLGLMRRVDFF. In nucleotides, the CDR3 is TGTGCCAGCAGCTTAGGCCTAATGAGGAGGGTCGATTTCTTT.

This clonotype was observed a handful of times. This chain uses TRBV6-2 or TRBV6-3 with TRBJ2-7; D call uncertain. Trimming stripped 6 bases from V and 6 bases from J, with 12 bases between. This CDR3 spans 12 amino acids. CDR1 and CDR2 from the germline V gene are MNHEY and SVGEGT. CDR3 sequence: CASRPVRGEQYV. The CDR3 DNA reads as TGTGCCAGCAGACCTGTCAGAGGCGAGCAGTACGTC.

This clonotype was seen a few times. The chain employs TRBV6-5 and TRBJ2-3, with D possibly called TRBD1 or TRBD2 (5 bases each). Trimming took 3 bases from V and 5 from J, leaving 15 bases between them. Looked up from germline, CDR1 is MNHEY and CDR2 is SVGAGI. This CDR3 spans 15 amino acids. The CDR3 sequence is CASSYTGGREDTQYF. DNA of the CDR3: TGTGCCAGCAGTTATACTGGGGGTCGGGAAGATACGCAGTATTTT.

J is TRBJ2-1 and V is TRBV20-1, with D tentatively TRBD2 (6 bases). CDR1 is DFQATT, CDR2 SNEGSKA, per germline (reference sequence). Trimming took off 6 bases at V and 6 bases at J, with 24 bases between the two ends. This CDR3 region has 16 residues. CDR3 nucleotides: TGCAGTGCAAAACCCGGGAGCTATATCCTCGGCAATGAGCAGTTCTTC. Translated, it gives CSAKPGSYILGNEQFF.

The chain combines TRBV6-5 with TRBJ1-2; 7 nucleotides line up with TRBD1. The germline gives CDR1 MNHEY, CDR2 SVGAGI. Trimming at V came to 0 bases and at J to 4 bases, leaving 5 bases not matched to a gene. The CDR3 is made up of 15 amino acids. In nucleotides, the CDR3 is TGTGCCAGCAGTTACTCGGGGGACAGTTTCTATGGCTACACCTTC. It specifies CASSYSGDSFYGYTF.

J is TRBJ2-6 and V is TRBV21-1; TRBD2, the D gene given by the table, was not confirmed from the DNA. TRBV21-1 is assigned pseudogene status. This CDR3 is built from 17 residues. The CDR3 sequence: CASSKADTRPGANVLTF. In nucleotides, the CDR3 is TGTGCCAGCAGCAAGGCGGACACTAGACCTGGGGCCAACGTCCTGACTTTC.

Many counts were recorded for this clonotype. The chain carries TRBV7-2 and TRBJ2-3, with unresolved D. Germline CDR1 reads SGHTA; CDR2 reads FQGNSA. The CDR3 consists of 17 residues. Trimming stripped 1 base from V and 4 bases from J, with 18 bases between. DNA for the CDR3: TGTGCCAGCAGCTTAGACGGCCTCGACCTAAGAGCAGATACGCAGTATTTT. Translation: CASSLDGLDLRADTQYF.

This CDR3 is CASSEAVLSSYEQYV. The CDR3 bases are TGTGCCAGCAGTGAAGCCGTACTGAGCTCCTACGAGCAGTACGTC. J is TRBJ2-7 and V is TRBV2; D uncertain. The V end lost 0 bases, the J end lost 0 bases, and 9 bases lay between the germline ends. Germline assignment: CDR1 SNHLY and CDR2 FYNNEI. The CDR3 consists of 15 residues.

This clonotype appeared a few times. CDR3 bases: TGTGCCAGCACCAAGAACAATGAGCAGTTCTTC. Translation gives CASTKNNEQFF. The chain has TRBV12-3 or TRBV12-4 and TRBJ2-1; no definite D call. V lost 7 bases to trimming and J lost 5 bases, with 6 bases between them. The CDR3 is 11 amino acids.

The V call is TRBV20-1, the J call TRBJ2-2; D is possibly TRBD1 (6 bases). The CDR3 runs to 15 residues. Trimming stripped 5 bases from V and 1 base from J, with 14 bases between. The germline gives CDR1 DFQATT, CDR2 SNEGSKA (reference sequence). The CDR3 spells CSAHIGGQNTGELFF. The CDR3 DNA is TGCAGTGCTCACATAGGGGGACAGAACACCGGGGAGCTGTTTTTT.

This rearrangement joins TRBV19 to TRBJ1-6; 9 bases are shared with TRBD1. The ends lost 4 bases at V and 9 bases at J; junction bases unmatched: 13. The CDR3 runs 17 residues. Germline values: CDR1 LNHDA, CDR2 SQIVND (reference sequence). The CDR3 DNA reads as TGTGCCAGTAGTAAGCTCTCCTCCGGGACAGGGCTTTCACCCCTCCACTTT. Protein sequence: CASSKLSSGTGLSPLHF.

This clonotype came up a few times. The gene calls are TRBV3-1 and TRBJ1-2, with D hard to call. With 4 bases removed from V and 0 bases from J, the gap between germline ends came to 12 bases. In germline, CDR1 is LGHDT, CDR2 YNNKEL (reference sequence). This CDR3 is 15 amino acids long. The CDR3 here is CASSPRTEPNYGYTF. CDR3 in DNA: TGTGCCAGCAGCCCACGGACGGAGCCTAACTATGGCTACACCTTC.

This clonotype was seen a few times. CDR3 nucleotides: TGTGCCAGCAGCTTCCTTGCGGGAAAGGGGCAAGAGACCCAGTACTTC. Its protein is CASSFLAGKGQETQYF. This chain links TRBV11-2 with TRBJ2-5; TRBD2 might be the D (6 bases). V was trimmed by 3 bases and J by 2 bases, leaving 16 bases between them. This CDR3 spans 16 amino acids. Per germline, CDR1 SGHAT and CDR2 FQNNGV.

The genes are TRBV9 and TRBJ2-3, with TRBD1 identical over 8 bases. Germline lookup yields CDR1 SGDLS and CDR2 YYNGEE. Losses at the gene ends were 1 base for V and 10 bases for J; bases not matched to a gene: 5. The length of the CDR3 is 13 residues. In DNA, the CDR3 is TGTGCCAGCAGCGTATTTAACAGGGGGGCGCAGTATTTT. It is translated as CASSVFNRGAQYF.

V is TRBV7-9 and J is TRBJ2-5, with 10 bases identical to TRBD2. Trimming at V came to 4 bases and at J to 3 bases, leaving 2 bases not matched to a gene. This CDR3 region has 14 residues. From germline, CDR1 is SEHNR and CDR2 FQNEAQ (reference sequence). The CDR3 region has the DNA TGTGCCAGCAGCTACACTAGCGGGGAAGAGACCCAGTACTTC. Its protein product is CASSYTSGEETQYF.

The chain has TRBV5-8 and TRBJ2-7; the D gene is possibly TRBD1 (6 bases). Trimming shortened V by 2 bases and J by 7 bases, and 13 bases separated the two germline ends. Looked up from germline, CDR1 is SGHTS and CDR2 is YDEGEE. The CDR3 is 13 amino acids. The CDR3 nucleotides are TGTGCCAGCAGCTTCGTTGGACAGTTTGAGCAGTACGTC. This translates into CASSFVGQFEQYV.

Comments on this clonotype: The junction departs from the called germline gene at one end, perhaps through a read error. This rearrangement joins TRBV4-3 to TRBJ1-1; D unclear. Germline values: CDR1 LGHNA, CDR2 YSLEER. The CDR3 is 14 residues long. The CDR3 DNA follows: TGCGCCAGCAGCCCAAGGGAGGCGAACACTGAAGATTTCTTT. It translates to CASSPREANTEDFF.

The V and J genes are TRBV7-9 and TRBJ1-1, with D perhaps TRBD1 (6 bases). V lost 5 bases, J lost 1 base, and 17 bases lay in between. CDR3 size: 16 residues. Germline CDR1 SEHNR, CDR2 FQNEAQ (reference sequence). In nucleotides, the CDR3 is TGTGCCAGCAGCGGACACCCCCCGACAGGGAACACTGAAGCTTTCTTT. Translating gives CASSGHPPTGNTEAFF. Supplemented by reference TRBV7-9 and TRBJ1-1, the full variable domain reads DTGVSQNPRHKITKRGQNVTFRCDPISEHNRLYWYRQTLGQGPEFLTYFQNEAQLEKSRLLSDRFSAERPKGSFSTLEIQRTEQGDSAMYLCASSGHPPTGNTEAFFGQGTRLTVV.

This clonotype was observed a single time. This sequence joins TRBV20-1 and TRBJ1-2; D remains unclear. CDR1 is DFQATT, CDR2 SNEGSKA, per germline (reference sequence). V lost 3 bases to trimming and J lost 5 bases, with 19 bases between them. The CDR3 contains 15 residues. The CDR3 region is CSASGVKAAIYGYTF. As DNA, the CDR3 is TGCAGTGCTAGTGGTGTCAAAGCGGCGATTTATGGCTACACCTTC.

This clonotype has only a few counts. This chain uses TRBV7-9 with TRBJ1-1; D is possibly TRBD1 (6 bases). V was pared by 5 bases and J by 5 bases, with 15 bases between. The length of the CDR3 is 14 residues. Germline V CDR1 and CDR2: SEHNR, FQNEAQ (reference sequence). CDR3 protein: CASSAAGAGTEAFF. The CDR3 nucleotides are TGTGCCAGCAGCGCCGCAGGGGCTGGTACTGAAGCTTTCTTT.

V is TRBV6-5 and J is TRBJ1-6; D unclear. Deletions cut 2 bases from V and 7 bases from J, with 12 bases between. This CDR3 is built from 15 residues. The germline CDR1 and CDR2 sequences are MNHEY and SVGAGI. The CDR3 sequence: CASSYGGSLNSPLHF. CDR3 sequence (DNA): TGTGCCAGCAGTTACGGCGGCAGTCTGAATTCACCCCTCCACTTT.

This clonotype was picked up a small number of times. This sequence joins TRBV7-3 and TRBJ2-5; 10 bases match TRBD1. The CDR3 loop spans 15 amino acids. Germline V gene sequence: CDR1 SGHTA, CDR2 FQGTGA. The V gene end was trimmed by 0 bases and the J gene end by 4 bases; junction bases not matched to a gene: 2. CDR3: CASSLTTGGLETQYF. Written as DNA, the CDR3 is TGTGCCAGCAGCTTAACGACAGGGGGCCTAGAGACCCAGTACTTC.

The V and J genes are TRBV6-2 or TRBV6-3 and TRBJ1-5, with D hard to call. V was clipped by 3 bases and J by 1 base, with 13 bases between them. The CDR3 consists of 16 residues. The germline V gene has CDR1 MNHEY and CDR2 SVGEGT. CDR3 amino acids: CASSYGNSWSNQPQHF. The DNA for the CDR3 is TGTGCCAGCAGTTATGGAAATTCCTGGAGCAATCAGCCCCAGCATTTT.

The chain links TRBV13 to TRBJ1-2; D is unresolved. This CDR3 spans 13 amino acids. The germline V gene has CDR1 PRHDT and CDR2 FYEKMQ (reference sequence). Trimming took 2 bases from V and 7 from J, leaving 11 bases between them. The CDR3 protein is CASSLITSRGYTF. The CDR3 nucleotides read TGTGCCAGCAGCTTAATCACCTCGCGTGGCTACACCTTC.

This clonotype has more than one count but fewer than ten. The gene calls are TRBV6-2 or TRBV6-3 and TRBJ2-7; D is possibly TRBD2 (5 bases). V gave up 2 bases and J gave up 0 bases, with 8 bases separating them. The CDR3 contains 14 residues. The V gene's germline CDR1 is MNHEY and CDR2 SVGEGT. CDR3 sequence: CASSYEGSSYEQYF. The CDR3 bases are TGTGCCAGCAGTTACGAGGGCAGCTCCTACGAGCAGTACTTC.

The genes are TRBV7-9 and TRBJ2-3; 8 bases map to TRBD2. Germline CDR1 SEHNR, CDR2 FQNEAQ (reference sequence). With V trimmed by 3 bases and J by 5 bases, 7 bases remained unmatched. CDR3 length equals 15 residues. In nucleotides, the CDR3 is TGTGCCAGCAGCTTTTTGGCGGGGGGAATAGATACGCAGTATTTT. Protein product: CASSFLAGGIDTQYF.

There are a few counts of this clonotype. V gene TRBV9 combines with J gene TRBJ2-1; TRBD2 is a possible D gene (6 bases). Germline CDR1 is SGDLS and CDR2 is YYNGEE. The CDR3 is 16 residues long. The germline V and J ends were trimmed by 7 bases and 0 bases, with 17 bases remaining between them. In nucleotides, the CDR3 is TGTGCCAGCCGGCCCGCTGTGGGAGGCTCCTACAATGAGCAGTTCTTC. Translation: CASRPAVGGSYNEQFF. The variable domain in full, completed from reference TRBV9 and TRBJ2-1, reads DSGVTQTPKHLITATGQRVTLRCSPRSGDLSVYWYQQSLDQGLQFLIQYYNGEERAKGNILERFSAQQFPDLHSELNLSSLELGDSALYFCASRPAVGGSYNEQFFGPGTRLTVL.

The rearrangement links TRBV7-9 to TRBJ1-1; D is unclear. Trimming took 1 base from V and 4 from J, leaving 7 bases between them. The CDR3 extends over 13 amino acids. Germline CDR1 SEHNR, CDR2 FQNEAQ (reference sequence). As DNA, the CDR3 is TGTGCCAGCAGCTTAGGGCGAACCACTGAAGCTTTCTTT. It codes for CASSLGRTTEAFF.

V usage is TRBV9 and J usage is TRBJ2-3, with D possibly TRBD2 on 7 matching bases. V lost 3 bases and J lost 2, with 13 bases in between. The CDR3 has 15 residues. From germline, CDR1 is SGDLS and CDR2 YYNGEE. The chain's CDR3 is CASSGGGHPTDTQYF. The CDR3 coding sequence is TGTGCCAGCAGCGGGGGGGGACACCCCACAGATACGCAGTATTTT.